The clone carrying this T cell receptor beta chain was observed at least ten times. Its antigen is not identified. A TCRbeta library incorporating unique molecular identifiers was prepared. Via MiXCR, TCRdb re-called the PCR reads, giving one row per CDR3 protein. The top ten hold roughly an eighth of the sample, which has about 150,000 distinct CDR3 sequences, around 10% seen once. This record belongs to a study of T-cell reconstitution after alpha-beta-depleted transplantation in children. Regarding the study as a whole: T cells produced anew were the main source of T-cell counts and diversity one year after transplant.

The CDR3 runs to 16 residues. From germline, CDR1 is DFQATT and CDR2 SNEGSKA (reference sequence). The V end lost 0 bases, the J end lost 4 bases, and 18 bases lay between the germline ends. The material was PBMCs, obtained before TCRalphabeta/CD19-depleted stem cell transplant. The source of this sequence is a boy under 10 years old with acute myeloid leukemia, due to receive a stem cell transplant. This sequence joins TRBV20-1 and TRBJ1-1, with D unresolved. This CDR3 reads CSARDPDANLGTEAFF. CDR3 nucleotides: TGCAGTGCTAGAGATCCCGATGCGAACTTGGGCACTGAAGCTTTCTTT.